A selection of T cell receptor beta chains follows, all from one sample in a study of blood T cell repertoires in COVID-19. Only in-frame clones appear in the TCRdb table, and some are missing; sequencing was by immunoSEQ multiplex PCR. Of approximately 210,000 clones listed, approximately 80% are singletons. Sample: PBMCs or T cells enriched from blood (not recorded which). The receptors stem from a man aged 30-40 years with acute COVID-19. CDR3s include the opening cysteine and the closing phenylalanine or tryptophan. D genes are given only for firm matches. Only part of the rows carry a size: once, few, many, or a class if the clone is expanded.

CDR3aa: CASSDRTGPDTEAFF
CDR3nt: TGTGCCAGCAGTGACCGGACAGGGCCAGACACTGAAGCTTTCTTT
v_gene: TRBV6-1
abundance: once
j_gene: TRBJ1-1
d_gene: TRBD1

CDR3aa: CASSLELAGGDTQYF
CDR3nt: TGCGCCAGCAGCTTGGAACTAGCGGGGGGCGATACGCAGTATTTT
v_gene: TRBV5-1
abundance: -
j_gene: TRBJ2-3
d_gene: TRBD2

CDR3aa: CASSETAGGPSYEQYF
CDR3nt: TGTGCCAGCAGCGAAACCGCGGGGGGGCCGTCCTACGAGCAGTACTTC
v_gene: TRBV5-5
abundance: -
j_gene: TRBJ2-7
d_gene: TRBD2

CDR3aa: CASSLELAGGPGQYF
CDR3nt: TGTGCCAGCAGCTTAGAACTAGCGGGGGGGCCTGGGCAGTACTTC
v_gene: TRBV7-2
abundance: -
j_gene: TRBJ2-7
d_gene: TRBD2

CDR3aa: CASSFGQGSSSYNSPLHF
CDR3nt: TGTGCCAGCAGCTTCGGACAGGGTAGTAGCTCCTATAATTCACCCCTCCACTTT
v_gene: TRBV5-4
abundance: few
j_gene: TRBJ1-6
d_gene: TRBD1

CDR3aa: CASSREDYGYTF
CDR3nt: TGTGCCAGCAGTCGGGAGGACTATGGCTACACCTTC
v_gene: TRBV6-6
abundance: -
j_gene: TRBJ1-2
d_gene: -

CDR3aa: CASSVGGHYEQYF
CDR3nt: TGTGCCAGCAGCGTCGGCGGTCACTACGAGCAGTACTTC
v_gene: TRBV9
abundance: -
j_gene: TRBJ2-7
d_gene: -

CDR3aa: CASAEGRKQETQYF
CDR3nt: TGTGCCAGTGCCGAGGGTAGGAAGCAAGAGACCCAGTACTTC
v_gene: TRBV19
abundance: many
j_gene: TRBJ2-5
d_gene: -

CDR3aa: CAGSLGGYTF
CDR3nt: TGTGCCGGCAGTTTGGGCGGCTACACCTTC
v_gene: TRBV12-3/TRBV12-4
abundance: -
j_gene: TRBJ1-2
d_gene: -

CDR3aa: CASGLAGPTDTQYF
CDR3nt: TGTGCCAGCGGACTAGCGGGGCCCACAGATACGCAGTATTTT
v_gene: TRBV6-5
abundance: -
j_gene: TRBJ2-3
d_gene: TRBD2

CDR3aa: CASSLRGNTEAFF
CDR3nt: TGTGCCAGCAGCTTGCGAGGCAACACTGAAGCTTTCTTT
v_gene: TRBV9
abundance: -
j_gene: TRBJ1-1
d_gene: -

CDR3aa: CASSQVLGGAQETQYF
CDR3nt: TGTGCCAGCAGCCAAGTCTTGGGGGGTGCACAAGAGACCCAGTACTTC
v_gene: TRBV3-1/TRBV3-2
abundance: -
j_gene: TRBJ2-5
d_gene: -

CDR3aa: CASSLRTRPYEQYF
CDR3nt: TGTGCCAGCAGCTTGAGGACAAGACCCTACGAGCAGTACTTC
v_gene: TRBV5-4
abundance: few
j_gene: TRBJ2-7
d_gene: -

CDR3aa: CASTEGRATEAFF
CDR3nt: TGTGCCAGCACTGAAGGGCGGGCCACTGAAGCTTTCTTT
v_gene: TRBV2
abundance: -
j_gene: TRBJ1-1
d_gene: -

CDR3aa: CASSLLIRETQYF
CDR3nt: TGCGCCAGCAGCTTGCTCATTCGGGAGACCCAGTACTTC
v_gene: TRBV5-1
abundance: -
j_gene: TRBJ2-5
d_gene: -

CDR3aa: CASGRGPTDTQYF
CDR3nt: TGCGCCAGCGGGCGGGGGCCCACAGATACGCAGTATTTT
v_gene: TRBV5-1
abundance: -
j_gene: TRBJ2-3
d_gene: -

CDR3aa: CASSHRGTGEKLFF
CDR3nt: TGTGCCAGCAGCCATCGTGGGACAGGCGAAAAACTGTTTTTT
v_gene: TRBV7-6
abundance: -
j_gene: TRBJ1-4
d_gene: TRBD1

CDR3aa: CASSLGKGGLAYNEQFF
CDR3nt: TGTGCCAGCAGCTTGGGAAAGGGGGGGCTTGCCTACAATGAGCAGTTCTTC
v_gene: TRBV5-4
abundance: -
j_gene: TRBJ2-1
d_gene: -

CDR3aa: CASSQSGSGTKNIQYF
CDR3nt: TGTGCCAGCAGCCAATCGGGCTCCGGGACCAAAAACATTCAGTACTTC
v_gene: TRBV7-2
abundance: once
j_gene: TRBJ2-4
d_gene: -

CDR3aa: CASSLLLVLSAGANVLTF
CDR3nt: TGTGCCAGCAGCTTGCTACTAGTTTTAAGCGCTGGGGCCAACGTCCTGACTTTC
v_gene: TRBV7-2
abundance: -
j_gene: TRBJ2-6
d_gene: -

CDR3aa: CSASPPPGTEAFF
CDR3nt: TGCAGTGCTAGTCCGCCCCCGGGCACTGAAGCTTTCTTT
v_gene: TRBV20-1
abundance: -
j_gene: TRBJ1-1
d_gene: -

CDR3aa: CASSPKKGTGNEKLFF
CDR3nt: TGTGCCAGCAGCCCGAAGAAGGGGACAGGGAATGAAAAACTGTTTTTT
v_gene: TRBV3-1/TRBV3-2
abundance: -
j_gene: TRBJ1-4
d_gene: TRBD1

CDR3aa: CASSSDGSGGNQPQHF
CDR3nt: TGTGCCAGCAGCTCGGACGGATCCGGGGGGAATCAGCCCCAGCATTTT
v_gene: TRBV3-1/TRBV3-2
abundance: -
j_gene: TRBJ1-5
d_gene: -

CDR3aa: CASSLSGHGAPLHF
CDR3nt: TGTGCCAGCAGCTTGTCGGGACATGGGGCACCCCTCCACTTT
v_gene: TRBV5-4
abundance: -
j_gene: TRBJ1-6
d_gene: -

CDR3aa: CASSSDFYRANTEAFF
CDR3nt: TGTGCCAGCAGCTCCGACTTCTACAGGGCGAACACTGAAGCTTTCTTT
v_gene: TRBV7-2
abundance: -
j_gene: TRBJ1-1
d_gene: -

CDR3aa: CASSEGGREKLFF
CDR3nt: TGTGCCAGCAGTGAGGGGGGTAGAGAAAAACTGTTTTTT
v_gene: TRBV6-1
abundance: -
j_gene: TRBJ1-4
d_gene: -

CDR3aa: CASDGQVLNEKLFF
CDR3nt: TGTGCCAGCGATGGTCAGGTCCTAAATGAAAAACTGTTTTTT
v_gene: TRBV6-5
abundance: -
j_gene: TRBJ1-4
d_gene: -

CDR3aa: CASSQRTGMNTEAFF
CDR3nt: TGTGCCAGCAGCCAGAGAACAGGGATGAACACTGAAGCTTTCTTT
v_gene: TRBV14
abundance: -
j_gene: TRBJ1-1
d_gene: -

CDR3aa: CARQQQRGLAGEETQYF
CDR3nt: TGTGCCAGGCAACAGCAGAGAGGACTAGCGGGGGAAGAGACCCAGTACTTC
v_gene: TRBV2
abundance: once
j_gene: TRBJ2-5
d_gene: TRBD2

CDR3aa: CASRPTEANYGYTF
CDR3nt: TGTGCCAGCAGACCGACAGAGGCTAACTATGGCTACACCTTC
v_gene: TRBV2
abundance: -
j_gene: TRBJ1-2
d_gene: -

CDR3aa: CASGTGPYEQYF
CDR3nt: TGCGCCAGTGGGACAGGGCCCTACGAGCAGTACTTC
v_gene: TRBV5-1
abundance: once
j_gene: TRBJ2-7
d_gene: TRBD1

CDR3aa: CASDRGPQETQYF
CDR3nt: TGTGCCAGTGACAGGGGCCCCCAAGAGACCCAGTACTTC
v_gene: TRBV2
abundance: -
j_gene: TRBJ2-5
d_gene: TRBD1

CDR3aa: CASSSGNNQPQHF
CDR3nt: TGCGCCAGCAGCTCCGGGAACAATCAGCCCCAGCATTTT
v_gene: TRBV5-1
abundance: few
j_gene: TRBJ1-5
d_gene: -

CDR3aa: CASSWGQGKTGELFF
CDR3nt: TGCGCCAGCAGCTGGGGACAGGGTAAAACCGGGGAGCTGTTTTTT
v_gene: TRBV5-1
abundance: -
j_gene: TRBJ2-2
d_gene: TRBD1

CDR3aa: CASSQREQGEGEKLFF
CDR3nt: TGCGCCAGCAGCCAGAGGGAACAGGGGGAGGGGGAAAAACTGTTTTTT
v_gene: TRBV4-1
abundance: -
j_gene: TRBJ1-4
d_gene: TRBD1

CDR3aa: CAWSREARQPQHF
CDR3nt: TGTGCCTGGAGCCGGGAGGCGAGACAGCCCCAGCATTTT
v_gene: TRBV30
abundance: -
j_gene: TRBJ1-5
d_gene: -

CDR3aa: CASSRQHDTEAFF
CDR3nt: TGTGCCAGTAGCAGACAGCACGACACTGAAGCTTTCTTT
v_gene: TRBV19
abundance: many
j_gene: TRBJ1-1
d_gene: -

CDR3aa: CAISEGTLKNIQYF
CDR3nt: TGTGCCATCAGTGAAGGGACACTAAAAAACATTCAGTACTTC
v_gene: TRBV10-3
abundance: once
j_gene: TRBJ2-4
d_gene: -

CDR3aa: CASSAPNGRGSYTF
CDR3nt: TGTGCCAGCAGCGCCCCGAACGGCAGGGGAAGCTACACCTTC
v_gene: TRBV11-2
abundance: -
j_gene: TRBJ1-2
d_gene: -

CDR3aa: CASSEPGGAPEAFF
CDR3nt: TGCGCCAGCAGTGAGCCCGGCGGAGCCCCTGAAGCTTTCTTT
v_gene: TRBV10-2
abundance: few
j_gene: TRBJ1-1
d_gene: -

CDR3aa: CASSPRDRGNYGYTF
CDR3nt: TGTGCCAGTAGTCCCAGGGACAGGGGGAACTATGGCTACACCTTC
v_gene: TRBV19
abundance: -
j_gene: TRBJ1-2
d_gene: TRBD1

CDR3aa: CASSSGLAGGRETQYF
CDR3nt: TGTGCCAGCAGTTCTGGACTAGCGGGGGGGAGAGAGACCCAGTACTTC
v_gene: TRBV6-2/TRBV6-3
abundance: -
j_gene: TRBJ2-5
d_gene: TRBD2

CDR3aa: CASRPTGGLEGDTQYF
CDR3nt: TGTGCCAGCAGACCGACAGGGGGCCTAGAAGGAGATACGCAGTATTTT
v_gene: TRBV5-4
abundance: -
j_gene: TRBJ2-3
d_gene: TRBD1

CDR3aa: CASSSTAMTSGRGSYNEQFF
CDR3nt: TGCGCCAGCAGCTCAACGGCCATGACTAGCGGCCGAGGCTCCTACAATGAGCAGTTCTTC
v_gene: TRBV5-1
abundance: -
j_gene: TRBJ2-1
d_gene: TRBD2

CDR3aa: CASSQGGQAFEQYF
CDR3nt: TGCGCCAGCAGCCAAGGAGGACAGGCGTTTGAGCAGTACTTC
v_gene: TRBV4-1
abundance: -
j_gene: TRBJ2-7
d_gene: TRBD1

CDR3aa: CASRGNSEAFF
CDR3nt: TGTGCCAGCCGGGGAAATTCTGAAGCTTTCTTT
v_gene: TRBV7-9
abundance: -
j_gene: TRBJ1-1
d_gene: -

CDR3aa: CASSYRETQYF
CDR3nt: TGTGCCAGCAGTTACCGGGAGACCCAGTACTTC
v_gene: TRBV6-5
abundance: -
j_gene: TRBJ2-5
d_gene: -

CDR3aa: CATSRDSRDREKLFF
CDR3nt: TGTGCCACCAGCAGAGATTCACGCGACAGGGAAAAACTGTTTTTT
v_gene: TRBV15
abundance: -
j_gene: TRBJ1-4
d_gene: -

CDR3aa: CASSSAGGANEKLFF
CDR3nt: TGTGCCAGCAGCTCCGCGGGGGGAGCTAATGAAAAACTGTTTTTT
v_gene: TRBV5-4
abundance: -
j_gene: TRBJ1-4
d_gene: -

CDR3aa: CASSYMGQGSFKQYF
CDR3nt: TGTGCCAGCAGTTACATGGGACAGGGGTCGTTTAAGCAGTACTTC
v_gene: TRBV6-5
abundance: -
j_gene: TRBJ2-7
d_gene: TRBD1

CDR3aa: CAISESTQGTMVEQYF
CDR3nt: TGTGCCATCAGTGAGTCGACTCAGGGGACGATGGTCGAGCAGTACTTC
v_gene: TRBV10-3
abundance: few
j_gene: TRBJ2-7
d_gene: -